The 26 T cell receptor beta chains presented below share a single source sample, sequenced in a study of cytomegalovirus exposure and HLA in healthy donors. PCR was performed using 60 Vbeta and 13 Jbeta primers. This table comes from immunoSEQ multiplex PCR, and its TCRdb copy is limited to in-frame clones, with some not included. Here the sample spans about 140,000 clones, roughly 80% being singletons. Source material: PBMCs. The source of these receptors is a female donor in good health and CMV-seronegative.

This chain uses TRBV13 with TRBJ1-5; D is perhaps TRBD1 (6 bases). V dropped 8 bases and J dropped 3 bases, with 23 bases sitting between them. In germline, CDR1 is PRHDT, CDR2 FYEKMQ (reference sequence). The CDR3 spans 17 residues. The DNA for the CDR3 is TGTGCCAGCGCTCGAACTTCACAGGGAGTCGCCAATCAGCCCCAGCATTTT. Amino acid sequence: CASARTSQGVANQPQHF.

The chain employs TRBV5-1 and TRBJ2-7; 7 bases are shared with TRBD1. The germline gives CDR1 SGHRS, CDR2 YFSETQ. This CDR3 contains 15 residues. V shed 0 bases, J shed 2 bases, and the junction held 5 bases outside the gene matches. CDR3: CASSLDGTEPYEQYF. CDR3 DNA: TGCGCCAGCAGCTTGGATGGGACAGAGCCCTACGAGCAGTACTTC.

CDR3 amino acids: CASSSGLVMHYEQYF. CDR3 bases: TGTGCCAGCAGTTCCGGACTAGTTATGCACTACGAGCAGTACTTC. The chain links TRBV27 to TRBJ2-7; 7 bases align to TRBD2. Germline V CDR1 and CDR2: MNHEY, SMNVEV (reference sequence). The CDR3 has 15 residues. The J segment lost 3 bases and the V segment lost 4 bases, leaving 9 bases of the junction unmatched.

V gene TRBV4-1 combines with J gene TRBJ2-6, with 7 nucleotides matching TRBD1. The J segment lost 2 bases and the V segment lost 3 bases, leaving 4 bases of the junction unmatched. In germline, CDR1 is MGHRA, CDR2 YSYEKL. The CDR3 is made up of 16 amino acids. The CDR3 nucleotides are TGCGCCAGCAGCCACAACGACAGGGCTGGGGCCAACGTCCTGACTTTC. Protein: CASSHNDRAGANVLTF.

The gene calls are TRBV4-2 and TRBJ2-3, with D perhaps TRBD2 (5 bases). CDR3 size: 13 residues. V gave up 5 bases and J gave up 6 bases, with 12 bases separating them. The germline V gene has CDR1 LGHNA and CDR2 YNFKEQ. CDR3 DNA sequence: TGTGCCAGCAGCGAAGTGATAGCGGATACGCAGTATTTT. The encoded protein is CASSEVIADTQYF.

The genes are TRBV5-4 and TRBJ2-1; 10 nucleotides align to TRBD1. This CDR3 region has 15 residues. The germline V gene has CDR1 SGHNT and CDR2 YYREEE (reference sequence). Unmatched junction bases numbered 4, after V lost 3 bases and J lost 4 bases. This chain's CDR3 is CASSWGTGVYNEQFF. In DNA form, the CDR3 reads TGTGCCAGCAGCTGGGGGACAGGGGTTTACAATGAGCAGTTCTTC. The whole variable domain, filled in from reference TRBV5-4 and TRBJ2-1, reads ETGVTQSPTHLIKTRGQQVTLRCSSQSGHNTVSWYQQALGQGPQFIFQYYREEENGRGNFPPRFSGLQFPNYSSELNVNALELDDSALYLCASSWGTGVYNEQFFGPGTRLTVL.

The CDR3 sequence: CASSSGQEIYEQYF. The DNA of the CDR3 is TGTGCCAGCAGCTCCGGACAGGAGATCTACGAGCAGTACTTC. V usage is TRBV7-9 and J usage is TRBJ2-7; the match to TRBD1 covers 7 bases. This CDR3 contains 14 residues. The germline gives CDR1 SEHNR, CDR2 FQNEAQ (reference sequence). J lost 3 bases, V lost 4 bases, and 6 bases had no gene match.

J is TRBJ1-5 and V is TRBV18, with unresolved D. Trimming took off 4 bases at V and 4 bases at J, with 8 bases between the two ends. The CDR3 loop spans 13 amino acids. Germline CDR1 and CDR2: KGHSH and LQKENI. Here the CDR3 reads CASSQEGNQPQHF. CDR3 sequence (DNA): TGTGCCAGCTCACAAGAGGGTAATCAGCCCCAGCATTTT.

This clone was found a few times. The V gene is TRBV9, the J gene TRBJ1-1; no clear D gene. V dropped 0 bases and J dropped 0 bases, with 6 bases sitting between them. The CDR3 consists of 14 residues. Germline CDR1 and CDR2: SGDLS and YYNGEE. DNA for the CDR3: TGTGCCAGCAGCGTAGACTACATGAACACTGAAGCTTTCTTT. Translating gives CASSVDYMNTEAFF.

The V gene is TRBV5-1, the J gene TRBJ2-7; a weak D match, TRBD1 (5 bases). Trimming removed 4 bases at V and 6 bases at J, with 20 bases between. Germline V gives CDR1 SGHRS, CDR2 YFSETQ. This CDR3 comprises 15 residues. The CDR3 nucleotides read TGCGCCAGCAGCCGGACACCTTGGGTATTTGGCGAGCAGTACTTC. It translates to CASSRTPWVFGEQYF. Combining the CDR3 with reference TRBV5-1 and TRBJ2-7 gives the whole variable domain KAGVTQTPRYLIKTRGQQVTLSCSPISGHRSVSWYQQTPGQGLQFLFEYFSETQRNKGNFPGRFSGRQFSNSRSEMNVSTLELGDSALYLCASSRTPWVFGEQYFGPGTRLTVT.

The CDR3 reads CASMATANTGELFF. The CDR3 nucleotides are TGTGCCAGCATGGCGACAGCGAACACCGGGGAGCTGTTTTTT. The rearrangement joins TRBV2 to TRBJ2-2; the D gene is possibly TRBD1 (5 bases). Germline V lookup: CDR1 SNHLY, CDR2 FYNNEI. V lost 7 bases to trimming and J lost 0 bases, with 9 bases between them. The CDR3 spans 14 residues.

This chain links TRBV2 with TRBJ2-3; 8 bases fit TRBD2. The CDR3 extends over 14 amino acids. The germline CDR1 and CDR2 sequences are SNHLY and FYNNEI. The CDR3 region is CATGGRGSTDTQYF. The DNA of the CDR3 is TGTGCAACGGGAGGGCGGGGTAGCACAGATACGCAGTATTTT.

The CDR3 DNA sequence: TGTGCCAGCAGCTTGGACCCGACAGGGGTCAGTCAGCCCCAGCATTTT. As protein: CASSLDPTGVSQPQHF. The chain combines TRBV5-5 with TRBJ1-5, with 8 bases lining up with TRBD1. CDR1 and CDR2 from the germline V gene are SGHKS and YYEKEE (reference sequence). J lost 6 bases, V lost 0 bases, and 8 bases had no gene match. The CDR3 loop spans 16 amino acids.

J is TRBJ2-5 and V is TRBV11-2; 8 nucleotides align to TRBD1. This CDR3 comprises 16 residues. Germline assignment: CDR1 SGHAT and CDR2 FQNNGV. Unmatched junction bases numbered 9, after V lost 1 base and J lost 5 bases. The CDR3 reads CASSLGDRTNLETQYF. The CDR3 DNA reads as TGTGCCAGCAGCTTAGGGGACAGGACGAACCTGGAGACCCAGTACTTC.

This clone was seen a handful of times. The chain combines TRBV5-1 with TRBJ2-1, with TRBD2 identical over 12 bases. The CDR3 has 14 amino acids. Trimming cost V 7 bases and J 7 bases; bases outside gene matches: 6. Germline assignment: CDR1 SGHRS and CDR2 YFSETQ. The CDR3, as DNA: TGCGCCAGCCTAGGACTAGCGGGAAGTAATGAGCAGTTCTTC. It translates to CASLGLAGSNEQFF.

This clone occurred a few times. CDR3 in DNA: TGTGCCAGCCGGGCGGGACAGGGGAACACCGGGGAGCTGTTTTTT. Amino acids: CASRAGQGNTGELFF. J is TRBJ2-2 and V is TRBV14, with TRBD1 identical over 9 bases. J gave up 1 base and V 8 bases, and 5 bases lay outside the gene matches. The CDR3 runs to 15 residues. Germline V gene lookup returns CDR1 SGHDN and CDR2 FVKESK.

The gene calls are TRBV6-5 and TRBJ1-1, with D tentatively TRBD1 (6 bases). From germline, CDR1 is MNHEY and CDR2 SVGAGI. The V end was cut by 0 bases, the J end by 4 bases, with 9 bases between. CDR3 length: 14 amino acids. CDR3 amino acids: CASSYSRGSTEAFF. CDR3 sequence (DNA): TGTGCCAGCAGTTACTCAAGGGGGAGCACTGAAGCTTTCTTT.

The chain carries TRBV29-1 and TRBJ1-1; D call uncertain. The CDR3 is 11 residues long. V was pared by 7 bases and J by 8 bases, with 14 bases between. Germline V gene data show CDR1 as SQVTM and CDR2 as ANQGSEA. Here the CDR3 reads CSALLPSEAFF. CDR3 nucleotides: TGCAGCGCCCTATTACCTTCGGAAGCTTTCTTT.

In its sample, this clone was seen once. The CDR3 nucleotides are TGTGCCAGCAGCTTAGCGCAGGGGAGAATGAACACTGAAGCTTTCTTT. It yields the protein CASSLAQGRMNTEAFF. The rearrangement uses TRBV7-8 and TRBJ1-1, with D possibly being TRBD1 (6 bases). The CDR3 runs 16 residues. Germline V gene lookup returns CDR1 SGHVS and CDR2 FQNEAQ. V shed 0 bases and J shed 0 bases, with 11 bases lying between them.

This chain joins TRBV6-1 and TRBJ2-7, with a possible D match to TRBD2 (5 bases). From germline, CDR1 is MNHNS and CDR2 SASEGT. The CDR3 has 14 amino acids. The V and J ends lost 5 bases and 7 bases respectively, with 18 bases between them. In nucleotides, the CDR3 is TGTGCCAGCAGTTTCGCTCACCCCTCGGGGGAGCAGTACTTC. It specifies CASSFAHPSGEQYF.

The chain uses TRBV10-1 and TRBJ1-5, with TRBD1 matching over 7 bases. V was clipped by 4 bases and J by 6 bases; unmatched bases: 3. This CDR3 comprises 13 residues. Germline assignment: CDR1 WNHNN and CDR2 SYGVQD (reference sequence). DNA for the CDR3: TGCGCCAGCAGTGGACAGGGCGGTCAGCCCCAGCATTTT. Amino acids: CASSGQGGQPQHF.

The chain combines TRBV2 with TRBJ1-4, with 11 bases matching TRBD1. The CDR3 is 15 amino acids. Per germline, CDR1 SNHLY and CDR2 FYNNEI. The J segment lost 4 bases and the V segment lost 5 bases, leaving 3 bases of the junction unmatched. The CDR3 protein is CASSLGTGGNEKLFF. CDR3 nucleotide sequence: TGTGCCAGCAGTCTCGGGACAGGGGGTAATGAAAAACTGTTTTTT.

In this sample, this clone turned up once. CDR3 region: CASSDPGGKGEQFF. CDR3 sequence (DNA): TGTGCCAGCAGTGACCCGGGGGGGAAGGGTGAGCAGTTCTTC. This chain links TRBV6-4 with TRBJ2-1; 8 bases are a match to TRBD2. Per germline, CDR1 MRHNA and CDR2 SNTAGT. V gave up 2 bases and J gave up 9 bases; unmatched junction bases: 6. The CDR3 contains 14 residues.

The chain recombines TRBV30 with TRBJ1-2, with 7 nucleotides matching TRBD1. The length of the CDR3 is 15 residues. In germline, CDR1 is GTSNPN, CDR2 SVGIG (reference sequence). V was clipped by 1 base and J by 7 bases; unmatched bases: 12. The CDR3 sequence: CAWSAPTGDISGYTF. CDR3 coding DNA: TGTGCCTGGAGTGCCCCTACAGGGGACATTAGTGGCTACACCTTC.

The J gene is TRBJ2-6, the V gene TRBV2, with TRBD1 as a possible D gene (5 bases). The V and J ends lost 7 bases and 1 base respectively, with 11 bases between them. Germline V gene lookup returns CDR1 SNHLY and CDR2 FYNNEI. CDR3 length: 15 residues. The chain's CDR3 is CASTDSESGANVLTF. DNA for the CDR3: TGTGCCAGCACCGACAGTGAGTCTGGGGCCAACGTCCTGACTTTC.

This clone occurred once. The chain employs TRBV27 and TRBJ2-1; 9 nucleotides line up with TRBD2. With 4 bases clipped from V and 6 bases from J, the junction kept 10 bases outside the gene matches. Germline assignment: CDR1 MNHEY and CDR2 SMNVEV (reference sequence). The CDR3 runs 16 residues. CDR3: CASSSPLAGRGNEQFF. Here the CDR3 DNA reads TGTGCCAGCAGTTCCCCTCTAGCGGGAAGGGGCAATGAGCAGTTCTTC.